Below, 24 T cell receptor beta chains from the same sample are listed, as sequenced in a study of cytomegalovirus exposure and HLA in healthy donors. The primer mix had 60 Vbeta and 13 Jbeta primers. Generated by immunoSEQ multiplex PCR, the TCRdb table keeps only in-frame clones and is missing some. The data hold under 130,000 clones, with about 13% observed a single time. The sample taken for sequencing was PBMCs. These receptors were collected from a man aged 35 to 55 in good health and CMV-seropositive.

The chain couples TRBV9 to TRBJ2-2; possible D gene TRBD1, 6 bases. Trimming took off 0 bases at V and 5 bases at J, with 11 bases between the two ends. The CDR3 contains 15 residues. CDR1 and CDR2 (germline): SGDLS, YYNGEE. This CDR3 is CASSVDRAMTGELFF. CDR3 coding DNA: TGTGCCAGCAGCGTAGACAGGGCGATGACCGGGGAGCTGTTTTTT. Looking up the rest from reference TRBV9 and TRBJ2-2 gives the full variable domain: DSGVTQTPKHLITATGQRVTLRCSPRSGDLSVYWYQQSLDQGLQFLIQYYNGEERAKGNILERFSAQQFPDLHSELNLSSLELGDSALYFCASSVDRAMTGELFFGEGSRLTVL.

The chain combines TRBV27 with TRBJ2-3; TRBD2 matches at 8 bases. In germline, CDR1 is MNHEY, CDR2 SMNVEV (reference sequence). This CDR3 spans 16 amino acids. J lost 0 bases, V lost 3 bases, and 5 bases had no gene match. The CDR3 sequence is CASSFSGEGSTDTQYF. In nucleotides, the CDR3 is TGTGCCAGCAGTTTTAGCGGGGAGGGTAGCACAGATACGCAGTATTTT.

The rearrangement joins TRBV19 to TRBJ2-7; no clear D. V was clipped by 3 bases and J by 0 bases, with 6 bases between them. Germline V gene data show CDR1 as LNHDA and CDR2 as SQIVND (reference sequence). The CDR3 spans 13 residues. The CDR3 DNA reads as TGTGCCAGTAGTATGACACCCTCCTACGAGCAGTACTTC. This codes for CASSMTPSYEQYF.

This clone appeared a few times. As DNA, the CDR3 is TGCGCCAGCAGCGTGACTAGCGGGAGGAATGAGCAGTTCTTC. Its translation is CASSVTSGRNEQFF. The chain is built from TRBV5-1 and TRBJ2-1; 13 positions agree with TRBD2. The CDR3 covers 14 residues. Germline V gene data show CDR1 as SGHRS and CDR2 as YFSETQ. V dropped 4 bases and J dropped 7; count of bases not matched to a gene: 2.

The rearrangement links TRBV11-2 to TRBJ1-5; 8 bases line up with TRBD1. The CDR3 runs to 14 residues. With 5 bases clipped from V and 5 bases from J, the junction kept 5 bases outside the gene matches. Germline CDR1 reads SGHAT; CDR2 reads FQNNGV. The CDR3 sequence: CASSEDRGHQPQHF. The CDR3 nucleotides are TGTGCCAGCAGCGAAGACAGGGGCCATCAGCCCCAGCATTTT.

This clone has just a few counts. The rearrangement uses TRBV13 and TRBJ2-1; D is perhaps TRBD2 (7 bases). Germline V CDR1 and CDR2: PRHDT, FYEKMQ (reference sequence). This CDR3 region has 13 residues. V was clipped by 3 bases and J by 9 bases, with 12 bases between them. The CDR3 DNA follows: TGTGCCAGCAGCTTGAAGGGGGGGGGTGAGCAGTTCTTC. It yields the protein CASSLKGGGEQFF.

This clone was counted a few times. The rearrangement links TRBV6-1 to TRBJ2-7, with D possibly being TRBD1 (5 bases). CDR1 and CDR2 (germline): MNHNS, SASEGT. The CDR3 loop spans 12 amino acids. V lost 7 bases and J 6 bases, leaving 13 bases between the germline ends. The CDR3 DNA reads TGTGCCAGCACTAAGGCCCAGGGCGAGCAGTACTTC. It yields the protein CASTKAQGEQYF.

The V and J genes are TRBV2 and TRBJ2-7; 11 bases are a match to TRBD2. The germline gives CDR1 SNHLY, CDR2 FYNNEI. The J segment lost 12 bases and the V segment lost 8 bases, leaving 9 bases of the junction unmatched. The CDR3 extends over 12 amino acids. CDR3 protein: CASGVSGRAMYF. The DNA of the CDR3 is TGTGCCAGCGGAGTTAGCGGGAGGGCGATGTACTTC.

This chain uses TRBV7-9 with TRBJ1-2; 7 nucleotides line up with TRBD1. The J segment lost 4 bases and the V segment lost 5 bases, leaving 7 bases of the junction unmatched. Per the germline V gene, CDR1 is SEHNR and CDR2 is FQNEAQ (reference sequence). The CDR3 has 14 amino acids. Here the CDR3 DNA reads TGTGCCAGCAGCCCAGACAGGGTCGGCTATGGCTACACCTTC. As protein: CASSPDRVGYGYTF.

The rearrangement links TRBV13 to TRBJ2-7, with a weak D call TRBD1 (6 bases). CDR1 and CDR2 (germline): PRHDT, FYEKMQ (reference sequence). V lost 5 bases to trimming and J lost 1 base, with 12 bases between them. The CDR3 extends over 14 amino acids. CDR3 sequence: CASSLGGQSYEQYF. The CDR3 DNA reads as TGTGCCAGCAGCCTTGGGGGCCAGTCCTACGAGCAGTACTTC.

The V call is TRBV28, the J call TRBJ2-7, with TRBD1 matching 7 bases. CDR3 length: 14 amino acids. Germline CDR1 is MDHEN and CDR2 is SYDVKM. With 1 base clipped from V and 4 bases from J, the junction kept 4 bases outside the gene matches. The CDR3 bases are TGTGCCAGCAGTTTATACAGGGGAACTTACGAGCAGTACTTC. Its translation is CASSLYRGTYEQYF. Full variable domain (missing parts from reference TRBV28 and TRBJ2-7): DVKVTQSSRYLVKRTGEKVFLECVQDMDHENMFWYRQDPGLGLRLIYFSYDVKMKEKGDIPEGYSVSREKKERFSLILESASTNQTSMYLCASSLYRGTYEQYFGPGTRLTVT.

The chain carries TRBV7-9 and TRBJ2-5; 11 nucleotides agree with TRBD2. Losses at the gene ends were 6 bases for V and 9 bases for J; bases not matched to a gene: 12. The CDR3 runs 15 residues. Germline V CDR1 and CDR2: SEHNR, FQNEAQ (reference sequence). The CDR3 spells CASSLAGGRVTAQYF. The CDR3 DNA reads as TGTGCCAGCAGTCTAGCGGGAGGTCGAGTAACGGCCCAGTACTTC.

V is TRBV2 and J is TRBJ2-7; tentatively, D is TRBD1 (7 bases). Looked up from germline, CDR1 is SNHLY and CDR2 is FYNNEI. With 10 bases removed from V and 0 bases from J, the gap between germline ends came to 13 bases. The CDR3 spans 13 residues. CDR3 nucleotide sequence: TGTGCCACCAGGGGGGACAGCTCCTACGAGCAGTACTTC. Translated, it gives CATRGDSSYEQYF.

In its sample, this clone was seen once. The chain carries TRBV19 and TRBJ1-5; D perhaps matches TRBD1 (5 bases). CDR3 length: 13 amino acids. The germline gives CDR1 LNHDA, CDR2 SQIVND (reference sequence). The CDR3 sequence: CAMGGGVNQPQHF. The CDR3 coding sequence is TGTGCTATGGGGGGGGGAGTCAATCAGCCCCAGCATTTT.

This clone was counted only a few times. The CDR3 region is CASSRKPPPSTDTQYF. The CDR3 coding sequence is TGTGCCAGCAGTAGAAAGCCTCCCCCAAGCACAGATACGCAGTATTTT. The J gene is TRBJ2-3, the V gene TRBV21-1; no DNA check was done on the table's D call, TRBD2. TRBV21-1 is recorded as a pseudogene. CDR3 length: 16 amino acids.

The CDR3 region is CSVDGTDYEQYF. CDR3 nucleotide sequence: TGCAGCGTTGATGGGACAGACTACGAGCAGTACTTC. The chain carries TRBV29-1 and TRBJ2-7, with 7 bases lining up with TRBD1. This CDR3 comprises 12 residues. The J segment lost 3 bases and the V segment lost 3 bases, leaving 2 bases of the junction unmatched. Per germline, CDR1 SQVTM and CDR2 ANQGSEA.

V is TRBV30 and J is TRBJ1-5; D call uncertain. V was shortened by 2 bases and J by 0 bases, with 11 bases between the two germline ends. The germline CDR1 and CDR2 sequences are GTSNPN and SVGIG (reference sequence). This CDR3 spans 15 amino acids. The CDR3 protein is CAWSSQFHSNQPQHF. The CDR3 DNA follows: TGTGCCTGGAGTTCGCAGTTCCATAGCAATCAGCCCCAGCATTTT.

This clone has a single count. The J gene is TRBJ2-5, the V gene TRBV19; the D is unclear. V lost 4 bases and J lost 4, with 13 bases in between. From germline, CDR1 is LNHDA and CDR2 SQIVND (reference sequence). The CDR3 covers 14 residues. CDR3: CASSTSSSSETQYF. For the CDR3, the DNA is TGTGCCAGTAGTACAAGTAGCAGCTCAGAGACCCAGTACTTC. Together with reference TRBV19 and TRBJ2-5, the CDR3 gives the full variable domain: DGGITQSPKYLFRKEGQNVTLSCEQNLNHDAMYWYRQDPGQGLRLIYYSQIVNDFQKGDIAEGYSVSREKKESFPLTVTSAQKNPTAFYLCASSTSSSSETQYFGPGTRLLVL.

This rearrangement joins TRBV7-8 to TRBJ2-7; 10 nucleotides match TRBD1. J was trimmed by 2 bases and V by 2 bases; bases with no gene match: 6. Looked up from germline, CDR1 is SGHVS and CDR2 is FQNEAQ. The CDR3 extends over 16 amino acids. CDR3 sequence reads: CASSLKDRGGTYEQYF. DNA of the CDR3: TGTGCCAGCAGCTTAAAGGACAGGGGGGGTACCTACGAGCAGTACTTC.

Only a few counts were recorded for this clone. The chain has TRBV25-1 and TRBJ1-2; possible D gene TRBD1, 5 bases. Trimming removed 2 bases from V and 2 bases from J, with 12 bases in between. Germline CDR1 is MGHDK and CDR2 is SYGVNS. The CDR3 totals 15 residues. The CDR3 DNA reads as TGTGCCAGCAGTGAACTTGGGCGGGGGAACTATGGCTACACCTTC. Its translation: CASSELGRGNYGYTF.

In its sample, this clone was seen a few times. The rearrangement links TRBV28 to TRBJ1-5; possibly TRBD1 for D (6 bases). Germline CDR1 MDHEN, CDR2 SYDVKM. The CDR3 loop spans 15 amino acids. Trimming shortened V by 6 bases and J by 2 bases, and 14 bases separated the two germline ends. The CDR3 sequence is CASSRQARGNQPQHF. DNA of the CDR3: TGTGCCAGCAGCCGACAGGCCCGAGGCAATCAGCCCCAGCATTTT.

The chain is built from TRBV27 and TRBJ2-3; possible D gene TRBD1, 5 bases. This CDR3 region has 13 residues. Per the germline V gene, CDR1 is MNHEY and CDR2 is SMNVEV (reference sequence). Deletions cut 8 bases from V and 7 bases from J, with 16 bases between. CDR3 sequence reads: CASRTSPRNTQYF. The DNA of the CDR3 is TGTGCCAGCCGGACATCCCCCCGGAATACGCAGTATTTT.

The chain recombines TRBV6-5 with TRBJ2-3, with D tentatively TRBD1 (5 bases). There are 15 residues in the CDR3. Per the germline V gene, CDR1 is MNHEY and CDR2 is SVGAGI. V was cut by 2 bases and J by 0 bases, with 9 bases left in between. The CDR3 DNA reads TGTGCCAGCAGTTACACAGGAACTAGCACAGATACGCAGTATTTT. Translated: CASSYTGTSTDTQYF.

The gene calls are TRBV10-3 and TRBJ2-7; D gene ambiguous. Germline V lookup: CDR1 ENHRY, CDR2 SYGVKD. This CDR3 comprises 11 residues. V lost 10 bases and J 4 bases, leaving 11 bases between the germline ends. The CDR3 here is CATSPGYEQYF. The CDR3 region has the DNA TGTGCCACATCCCCAGGATACGAGCAGTACTTC.